Listed below are T cell receptor beta chains from one sample, sequenced in a study of cytomegalovirus exposure and HLA in healthy donors. The assay was immunoSEQ multiplex PCR, and TCRdb's table has in-frame clones only and misses some. The data hold under 150,000 clones, with about 80% observed a single time. The sequencing input was PBMCs. The receptor set was obtained from a girl aged 2 to 9 in good health and CMV-seronegative. The CDR3 runs from the conserved cysteine through the conserved F or W. Each record gives: V gene, clone size, J gene, D gene, CDR3 protein, CDR3 DNA. A D gene is named only where the DNA matches it firmly. The size field is filled for only some rows; it gives once, few, many or a size class.

v_gene: TRBV12-1
abundance: once
j_gene: TRBJ2-1
d_gene: .
CDR3aa: CASSSSGRSLKTYNEQFF
CDR3nt: TGTGCCAGCAGCTCTAGCGGCCGCTCTTTGAAAACCTACAATGAGCAGTTCTTC

v_gene: TRBV19
abundance: .
j_gene: TRBJ2-3
d_gene: .
CDR3aa: CASSPWRDFTDTQYF
CDR3nt: TGTGCCAGTAGTCCATGGAGGGACTTCACAGATACGCAGTATTTT

v_gene: TRBV2
abundance: .
j_gene: TRBJ1-1
d_gene: .
CDR3aa: CASSEERNTEAFF
CDR3nt: TGTGCCAGCAGTGAAGAGAGGAACACTGAAGCTTTCTTT

v_gene: TRBV30
abundance: .
j_gene: TRBJ1-1
d_gene: .
CDR3aa: CAWSLQVGTEAFF
CDR3nt: TGTGCCTGGAGTTTACAGGTGGGCACTGAAGCTTTCTTT

v_gene: TRBV2
abundance: .
j_gene: TRBJ2-1
d_gene: TRBD2
CDR3aa: CASSPIIAGGVNEQFF
CDR3nt: TGTGCCAGCAGCCCAATCATAGCGGGAGGGGTAAATGAGCAGTTCTTC

v_gene: TRBV15
abundance: .
j_gene: TRBJ1-5
d_gene: .
CDR3aa: CATSSTLYSNQPQHF
CDR3nt: TGTGCCACCAGCAGTACCCTCTATAGCAATCAGCCCCAGCATTTT

v_gene: TRBV29-1
abundance: .
j_gene: TRBJ2-1
d_gene: TRBD1
CDR3aa: CSVEVSGQGVHNEQFF
CDR3nt: TGCAGCGTTGAAGTTTCCGGACAGGGGGTACACAATGAGCAGTTCTTC

v_gene: TRBV4-1
abundance: few
j_gene: TRBJ1-4
d_gene: TRBD1
CDR3aa: CASSQTGGNEKLFF
CDR3nt: TGCGCCAGCAGCCAGACAGGGGGTAATGAAAAACTGTTTTTT

v_gene: TRBV7-2
abundance: few
j_gene: TRBJ1-2
d_gene: TRBD1
CDR3aa: CASSPGTGGNGYTF
CDR3nt: TGTGCCAGCAGTCCCGGGACAGGGGGCAATGGCTACACCTTC

v_gene: TRBV5-1
abundance: .
j_gene: TRBJ2-5
d_gene: .
CDR3aa: CASSLPAGETQYF
CDR3nt: TGCGCCAGCAGCTTGCCGGCAGGGGAGACCCAGTACTTC

v_gene: TRBV28
abundance: .
j_gene: TRBJ1-3
d_gene: TRBD1
CDR3aa: CASSLWTGDSGNTIYF
CDR3nt: TGTGCCAGCAGTCTTTGGACAGGAGACTCTGGAAACACCATATATTTT

v_gene: TRBV30
abundance: .
j_gene: TRBJ2-7
d_gene: .
CDR3aa: CAWSQSWGREQYF
CDR3nt: TGTGCCTGGAGTCAATCATGGGGGAGGGAGCAGTACTTC

v_gene: TRBV4-2
abundance: .
j_gene: TRBJ1-5
d_gene: TRBD1
CDR3aa: CASSQESWGQGTNQPQHF
CDR3nt: TGTGCCAGCAGCCAAGAAAGTTGGGGACAGGGTACAAATCAGCCCCAGCATTTT

v_gene: TRBV28
abundance: .
j_gene: TRBJ1-1
d_gene: .
CDR3aa: CATKFIQNTEAFF
CDR3nt: TGTGCCACCAAATTCATACAGAACACTGAAGCTTTCTTT

v_gene: TRBV5-6
abundance: .
j_gene: TRBJ1-2
d_gene: .
CDR3aa: CASTQSQALPSNYGYTF
CDR3nt: TGTGCCAGCACCCAATCACAGGCACTCCCCTCTAACTATGGCTACACCTTC

v_gene: TRBV7-9
abundance: .
j_gene: TRBJ1-1
d_gene: .
CDR3aa: CASSSQTNTEAFF
CDR3nt: TGTGCCAGCAGCTCTCAGACTAACACTGAAGCTTTCTTT

v_gene: TRBV4-1
abundance: .
j_gene: TRBJ2-2
d_gene: .
CDR3aa: CASSQALTGPGELFF
CDR3nt: TGCGCCAGCAGCCAAGCCTTGACAGGCCCCGGGGAGCTGTTTTTT

v_gene: TRBV6-6
abundance: once
j_gene: TRBJ2-7
d_gene: TRBD1
CDR3aa: CASSYSGQGAYEQYF
CDR3nt: TGTGCCAGCAGTTACTCGGGACAGGGGGCCTACGAGCAGTACTTC

v_gene: TRBV27
abundance: .
j_gene: TRBJ1-1
d_gene: TRBD1
CDR3aa: CASSPGTGGGRMNTEAFF
CDR3nt: TGTGCCAGCAGTCCGGGGACAGGGGGAGGGAGAATGAACACTGAAGCTTTCTTT

v_gene: TRBV13
abundance: .
j_gene: TRBJ2-3
d_gene: TRBD2
CDR3aa: CASSLKLAGDYTQYF
CDR3nt: TGTGCCAGCAGCCTCAAACTAGCGGGAGATTATACGCAGTATTTT

v_gene: TRBV5-1
abundance: .
j_gene: TRBJ1-6
d_gene: .
CDR3aa: CASSLAGQNSPLHF
CDR3nt: TGCGCCAGCAGCTTAGCCGGACAGAATTCACCCCTCCACTTT

v_gene: TRBV7-2
abundance: once
j_gene: TRBJ2-7
d_gene: TRBD1
CDR3aa: CASSRSTGAYEQYF
CDR3nt: TGTGCCAGCAGCCGATCCACAGGGGCCTACGAGCAGTACTTC

v_gene: TRBV6-5
abundance: few
j_gene: TRBJ2-7
d_gene: .
CDR3aa: CASSYSWRMSYEQYF
CDR3nt: TGTGCCAGCAGTTACTCGTGGCGGATGTCCTACGAGCAGTACTTC

v_gene: TRBV7-3
abundance: .
j_gene: TRBJ2-7
d_gene: .
CDR3aa: CASSSSVSRYF
CDR3nt: TGTGCCAGCAGCTCGAGCGTGTCAAGGTACTTC

v_gene: TRBV14
abundance: .
j_gene: TRBJ2-1
d_gene: TRBD2
CDR3aa: CASSQGFSSGSKEQFF
CDR3nt: TGTGCCAGCAGCCAAGGGTTCTCTAGCGGGAGCAAGGAGCAGTTCTTC

v_gene: TRBV27
abundance: .
j_gene: TRBJ1-4
d_gene: .
CDR3aa: CASSIIQGQLFF
CDR3nt: TGTGCCAGCAGTATAATACAGGGCCAGCTGTTTTTT

v_gene: TRBV13
abundance: .
j_gene: TRBJ1-3
d_gene: .
CDR3aa: CASSLGLRSSGNTIYF
CDR3nt: TGTGCCAGCAGCTTAGGCCTTCGGAGCTCTGGAAACACCATATATTTT

v_gene: TRBV10-3
abundance: .
j_gene: TRBJ2-2
d_gene: TRBD1
CDR3aa: CAISESDTGTGSTGELFF
CDR3nt: TGTGCCATCAGTGAGTCTGATACCGGGACAGGGTCCACCGGGGAGCTGTTTTTT

v_gene: TRBV5-6
abundance: .
j_gene: TRBJ1-2
d_gene: .
CDR3aa: CASSLSSTASGYTF
CDR3nt: TGTGCCAGCAGCTTGTCGAGTACAGCCAGTGGCTACACCTTC